The 29 T cell receptor beta chains below were found in one sample sequenced in a study of T-cell memory formation after mild COVID-19. TCRdb re-called the 5' RACE reads with MiXCR, one entry per CDR3 protein. The data contain around 450,000 distinct CDR3 sequences, 24% of them singletons. The sample comprised PBMCs or a T cell subset sorted from them (not recorded which). Receptor source: an adult woman who had mild COVID-19 (a few samples of this study predate the infection). Cell type and time point are not known.

The V and J genes are TRBV24-1 and TRBJ2-1; 8 bases agree with TRBD2. The CDR3 is 16 amino acids. Germline V gives CDR1 KGHDR, CDR2 SFDVKD. The V segment lost 2 bases and the J segment 5 bases; nucleotides outside the gene matches: 7. CDR3 coding DNA: TGTGCCACCAGTGATTGGGGTAGCGGGACCCACAATGAGCAGTTCTTC. Translated: CATSDWGSGTHNEQFF.

The V call is TRBV25-1, the J call TRBJ2-7; no firm D call. The CDR3 spans 14 residues. CDR1 is MGHDK, CDR2 SYGVNS, per germline. Trimming removed 7 bases from V and 1 base from J, with 14 bases in between. In DNA, the CDR3 is TGTGCCAGCACCCTAGGGAAGGGTTCCTACGAGCAGTACTTC. This encodes CASTLGKGSYEQYF.

This chain connects TRBV30 to TRBJ1-1; 7 bases line up with TRBD1. This CDR3 spans 13 amino acids. Germline CDR1 reads GTSNPN; CDR2 reads SVGIG (reference sequence). V gave up 1 base and J gave up 8 bases; unmatched junction bases: 7. CDR3 in amino acids: CAWSGGGGFEAFF. The CDR3 DNA is TGTGCCTGGAGTGGAGGGGGCGGCTTCGAAGCTTTCTTT.

Many counts were recorded for this clonotype. The DNA for the CDR3 is TGTGCCAGCAGTGAGCGAGGACTAGCGGGTTTGTACTTC. Amino acid sequence: CASSERGLAGLYF. The chain has TRBV2 and TRBJ2-7; the match to TRBD2 covers 11 bases. This CDR3 is 13 amino acids long. V lost 3 bases, J lost 12 bases, and 7 bases stayed unmatched. Germline loops: CDR1 SNHLY, CDR2 FYNNEI. The full variable domain, in which reference TRBV2 and TRBJ2-7 provide the parts outside the CDR3, is EPEVTQTPSHQVTQMGQEVILRCVPISNHLYFYWYRQILGQKVEFLVSFYNNEISEKSEIFDDQFSVERPDGSNFTLKIRSTKLEDSAMYFCASSERGLAGLYFGPGTRLTVT.

This clonotype has a handful of counts. The chain couples TRBV6-4 to TRBJ2-5; TRBD1 is a possible D gene (5 bases). The V end lost 0 bases, the J end lost 7 bases, and 12 bases lay between the germline ends. Germline CDR1 is MRHNA and CDR2 is SNTAGT. The CDR3 spans 14 residues. The CDR3 sequence is CASSDSQGVGTQYF. CDR3 DNA sequence: TGTGCCAGCAGTGACTCGCAGGGCGTGGGGACCCAGTACTTC.

The V gene is TRBV7-3, the J gene TRBJ2-2; D unresolved. The CDR3 loop spans 10 amino acids. Germline V CDR1 and CDR2: SGHTA, FQGTGA. V was shortened by 9 bases and J by 4 bases, with 3 bases between the two germline ends. This CDR3 reads CASLTGELFF. The CDR3 nucleotides are TGTGCCAGTCTCACCGGGGAGCTGTTTTTT.

This clonotype was picked up a small number of times. V and J are TRBV24-1 and TRBJ2-1; 10 positions match TRBD2. CDR3 size: 16 residues. V was pared by 3 bases and J by 4 bases, with 5 bases of the junction left unmatched. Looked up from germline, CDR1 is KGHDR and CDR2 is SFDVKD. The CDR3 bases are TGTGCCACCAGTGATCCCGGGACTAGCGCTTACAATGAGCAGTTCTTC. This gives the protein CATSDPGTSAYNEQFF.

This clonotype showed up just a few times. The chain has TRBV12-3 or TRBV12-4 and TRBJ1-3; TRBD1 matches at 8 bases. This CDR3 has 13 amino acids. The V and J ends lost 6 bases and 7 bases, in that order; junction bases with no gene match: 5. The CDR3 nucleotides read TGTGCCAGCAGCGGACAGGGTCTCAACACCATATATTTT. Its translation: CASSGQGLNTIYF.

This clonotype occurred a few times. The germline gene is not matched at one end of the junction; a read error may be the cause. V is TRBV7-7 and J is TRBJ1-5, with D unclear. Germline-derived CDR1 and CDR2 are SSHAT and FNYEAQ (reference sequence). This CDR3 contains 16 residues. The CDR3 here is CASSLVRRRPNQPQHF. In DNA, the CDR3 is TGTGCTAGCAGCTTAGTCCGGAGGAGGCCCAATCAGCCCCAGCATTTT.

This clonotype was recorded at least ten times. The chain couples TRBV7-6 to TRBJ2-2, with 9 bases aligning to TRBD2. Per germline, CDR1 SGHVS and CDR2 FNYEAQ. V was clipped by 2 bases and J by 7 bases; unmatched bases: 5. The CDR3 loop spans 15 amino acids. The CDR3 DNA follows: TGTGCCAGCAGCTTATTAGCGGGAGTCAGCGGGGAGCTGTTTTTT. Its translation is CASSLLAGVSGELFF.

The chain combines TRBV12-3 or TRBV12-4 with TRBJ1-1, with D perhaps TRBD1 (5 bases). CDR3 length: 14 amino acids. V lost 3 bases and J 4 bases, leaving 12 bases between the germline ends. CDR3 nucleotide sequence: TGTGCCAGCAGTTTGGGGGATTCGGGCACTGAAGCTTTCTTT. This sequence encodes CASSLGDSGTEAFF.

This clonotype was picked up a small number of times. The chain recombines TRBV20-1 with TRBJ2-1, with 7 bases lining up with TRBD2. The CDR3 consists of 15 residues. CDR1 and CDR2 from the germline V gene are DFQATT and SNEGSKA (reference sequence). V trimming: 6 bases; J trimming: 3 bases; junction bases outside the gene matches: 11. The CDR3 nucleotides read TGCAGTGCAGTACCTAGGGAGGGCCTCTACAATGAGCAGTTCTTC. Protein product: CSAVPREGLYNEQFF.

The J gene is TRBJ2-1, the V gene TRBV7-2; 7 positions match TRBD2. Trimming took 0 bases from V and 1 from J; bases not matched to a gene: 6. CDR1 SGHTA and CDR2 FQGNSA come from the germline V gene. The CDR3 has 17 residues. CDR3 DNA sequence: TGTGCCAGCAGCTTAGCATTGACGGGAGGATCCTACAATGAGCAGTTCTTC. It translates to CASSLALTGGSYNEQFF.

This clonotype was detected a few times. The chain combines TRBV24-1 with TRBJ2-1; 8 bases are a match to TRBD1. V dropped 3 bases and J dropped 5; count of bases not matched to a gene: 8. The CDR3 consists of 16 residues. In germline, CDR1 is KGHDR, CDR2 SFDVKD. DNA for the CDR3: TGTGCCACCAGTGATACGGGGACAGGCCCCCACAATGAGCAGTTCTTC. Amino acid sequence: CATSDTGTGPHNEQFF.

V is TRBV9 and J is TRBJ2-5; no definite D call. The CDR3 totals 14 residues. Germline V gene lookup returns CDR1 SGDLS and CDR2 YYNGEE. V was pared by 0 bases and J by 3 bases, with 9 bases between. The CDR3 bases are TGTGCCAGCAGCGTAGATCCAGCGAAAGAGACCCAGTACTTC. As protein: CASSVDPAKETQYF.

The chain uses TRBV29-1 and TRBJ2-1; D perhaps matches TRBD2 (6 bases). Germline assignment: CDR1 SQVTM and CDR2 ANQGSEA. The ends were cut back, 7 bases at V and 9 bases at J, with 10 bases in the middle. The CDR3 length is 10 residues. The CDR3 nucleotides read TGCAGCGGGTTCGGGGGTGAGCAGTTCTTC. This sequence encodes CSGFGGEQFF.

This CDR3 reads CASSKGGAPYEQYF. In DNA, the CDR3 is TGTGCCAGCAGTAAGGGGGGGGCCCCCTACGAGCAGTACTTC. This rearrangement joins TRBV6-6 to TRBJ2-7, with a weak D call TRBD2 (7 bases). Looked up from germline, CDR1 is MNHNY and CDR2 is SVGAGI (reference sequence). The ends were cut back, 5 bases at V and 2 bases at J, with 13 bases in the middle. The CDR3 has 14 residues.

This clonotype has just a few counts. The CDR3 reads CSATGSSGVDTQYF. In nucleotides, the CDR3 is TGCAGTGCTACGGGCAGTAGCGGGGTAGATACGCAGTATTTT. The chain couples TRBV20-1 to TRBJ2-3; TRBD2 aligns across 8 bases. CDR1 DFQATT and CDR2 SNEGSKA come from the germline V gene (reference sequence). With 4 bases clipped from V and 5 bases from J, the junction kept 8 bases outside the gene matches. This CDR3 has 14 residues.

The rearrangement links TRBV4-1 to TRBJ2-2, with D perhaps given as TRBD1 or TRBD2 (5 bases each). The ends were cut back, 2 bases at V and 6 bases at J, with 13 bases in the middle. Germline CDR1 and CDR2: MGHRA and YSYEKL. There are 15 residues in the CDR3. The CDR3: CASSQPGRGAGELFF. The CDR3 DNA reads TGCGCCAGCAGCCAACCTGGGAGAGGGGCCGGGGAGCTGTTTTTT.

The chain combines TRBV18 with TRBJ2-7, with unresolved D. Per germline, CDR1 KGHSH and CDR2 LQKENI. V gave up 10 bases and J gave up 0 bases, with 16 bases separating them. The CDR3 extends over 14 amino acids. The CDR3 region has the DNA TGTGCCACCTCTCCTTTGGAGAGCTCCTACGAGCAGTACTTC. Translated, it gives CATSPLESSYEQYF. The full variable domain, its missing parts supplied by reference TRBV18 and TRBJ2-7, is NAGVMQNPRHLVRRRGQEARLRCSPMKGHSHVYWYRQLPEEGLKFMVYLQKENIIDESGMPKERFSAEFPKEGPSILRIQQVVRGDSAAYFCATSPLESSYEQYFGPGTRLTVT.

This clonotype occurred a few times. The CDR3 DNA reads as TGTGCCAGCAGCCCAGCGGGGAGGGATACCTACGAGCAGTACTTC. Amino acids: CASSPAGRDTYEQYF. The chain is built from TRBV4-2 and TRBJ2-7; 7 bases align to TRBD2. The CDR3 length is 15 residues. Germline trimming cut 4 bases from V and 2 bases from J; bases unmatched to any gene: 8. CDR1 is LGHNA and CDR2 is YNFKEQ in the germline V gene.

For the CDR3, the DNA is TGTGCCAGCAGCTTTGGGGGGGTAGACGAGCAGTACTTC. Encoded protein: CASSFGGVDEQYF. The chain employs TRBV7-3 and TRBJ2-7, with TRBD2 matching 7 bases. The ends lost 3 bases at V and 5 bases at J; junction bases unmatched: 4. The V gene's germline CDR1 is SGHTA and CDR2 FQGTGA. CDR3 length equals 13 residues.

This clonotype has a handful of counts. The chain employs TRBV12-3 or TRBV12-4 and TRBJ1-3; D is unresolved. The CDR3 is 14 residues long. V lost 5 bases, J lost 4 bases, and 12 bases lay in between. CDR3 in DNA: TGTGCCAGCAGTACCCCGGGAGCCGGAAACACCATATATTTT. It codes for CASSTPGAGNTIYF.

As DNA, the CDR3 is TGCGCCAGCACCCCGTTTGAGCGGGGGAACAATGAGCAGTTCTTC. Translation: CASTPFERGNNEQFF. The genes are TRBV23-1 and TRBJ2-1, with TRBD2 matching over 8 bases. TRBV23-1 belongs to the ORF category, with a function that is uncertain. This CDR3 has 15 residues. Trimming removed 7 bases from V and 5 bases from J; junction bases left unmatched: 10.

The gene calls are TRBV5-8 and TRBJ1-5; 8 bases line up with TRBD1. The CDR3 extends over 15 amino acids. Germline loops: CDR1 SGHTS, CDR2 YDEGEE. V lost 2 bases and J lost 4; bases outside the gene matches: 5. CDR3 nucleotide sequence: TGTGCCAGCAGCTTTCGGGACAGGTATAATCAGCCCCAGCATTTT. Protein sequence: CASSFRDRYNQPQHF.

This clonotype has a count of ten or more. V gene TRBV7-9 combines with J gene TRBJ2-7; no definite D call. The germline V gene encodes CDR1 SEHNR and CDR2 FQNEAQ (reference sequence). V lost 3 bases to trimming and J lost 2 bases, with 11 bases between them. There are 14 residues in the CDR3. The DNA for the CDR3 is TGTGCCAGCAGCTTCAGCGCTCCTACCTACGAGCAGTACTTC. Amino acid sequence: CASSFSAPTYEQYF.

This chain joins TRBV7-9 and TRBJ1-1; D is perhaps TRBD1 (5 bases). Trimming removed 1 base at V and 4 bases at J, with 13 bases between. In germline, CDR1 is SEHNR, CDR2 FQNEAQ (reference sequence). The CDR3 sequence is 15 residues long. The CDR3 nucleotides are TGTGCCAGCAGCTTAGGCGGGGGTTATCCCACTGAAGCTTTCTTT. It specifies CASSLGGGYPTEAFF.

The chain employs TRBV29-1 and TRBJ1-4; 8 bases agree with TRBD1. There are 13 residues in the CDR3. J gave up 5 bases and V 7 bases, and 6 bases lay outside the gene matches. The germline V gene encodes CDR1 SQVTM and CDR2 ANQGSEA. The CDR3 DNA reads as TGCAGCGCCGGACAGGGAGGGAATGAAAAACTGTTTTTT. Translation gives CSAGQGGNEKLFF.

This clonotype has more than one count but fewer than ten. V is TRBV29-1 and J is TRBJ1-1; 11 bases align to TRBD1. CDR3 length equals 19 residues. CDR1 is SQVTM and CDR2 is ANQGSEA in the germline V gene. Germline trimming cut 4 bases from V and 0 bases from J; bases unmatched to any gene: 16. The CDR3 DNA follows: TGCAGCGTTGGTGGGGATCCCGGGACAGGGGGGTCCTTGAACACTGAAGCTTTCTTT. Translation gives CSVGGDPGTGGSLNTEAFF.